This record covers a single TCR beta chain. With 60 Vbeta and 13 Jbeta primers, the PCR was carried out. Data came from immunoSEQ multiplex PCR; TCRdb stores just in-frame clones and leaves some out. Here the sample spans some 160,000 clones, around four fifths being singletons. The data belong to a study of cytomegalovirus exposure and HLA in healthy donors. The V gene end was trimmed by 3 bases and the J gene end by 4 bases; junction bases not matched to a gene: 5. The CDR3 is 15 residues long. The V gene's germline CDR1 is SNHLY and CDR2 FYNNEI. This TCR came from a woman aged 18-35 years in good health and CMV-seronegative. This chain uses TRBV2 with TRBJ2-3; 9 positions agree with TRBD2. Input material: PBMCs. The CDR3: CASSDAGGPADTQYF. The CDR3 region has the DNA TGTGCCAGCAGTGATGCGGGGGGGCCGGCAGATACGCAGTATTTT. The full variable domain, with the rest looked up from reference TRBV2 and TRBJ2-3, is EPEVTQTPSHQVTQMGQEVILRCVPISNHLYFYWYRQILGQKVEFLVSFYNNEISEKSEIFDDQFSVERPDGSNFTLKIRSTKLEDSAMYFCASSDAGGPADTQYFGPGTRLTVL.